This T cell receptor (beta chain) was retrieved from a study of Tregs in tolerant kidney transplant recipients. The protocol was immunoSEQ multiplex PCR, while the TCRdb copy is restricted to in-frame clones and leaves out a portion. The sample table includes some 30,000 clones. Comments on this clone: Its antigen is undetermined. The read terminates 3 residues before the CDR3 end, so the remaining end is supplied by the germline J gene.

Study-wide points: Tolerant patients' donor-specific Tregs expanded beyond overall Tregs, suggesting antigen-driven growth. Biological reproducibility was not directly addressed in this study. Tregs expanded with activated donor B cells seemed most donor-specific.

Related graft donors supplied nonmyeloablative bone marrow transplants, and mixed chimerism was transient. Unstimulated Tregs (CD4+CD25+CD127-) and CD4+CD25- non-Tregs were sorted from PBMCs. The V segment lost 6 bases and the J segment 2 bases; nucleotides outside the gene matches: 15. The V gene's germline CDR1 is SQVTM and CDR2 ANQGSEA. The CDR3 covers 17 residues. The TCR sequence derives from a human patient who received a combined kidney and bone marrow transplant. Some T cells may have come from the graft donor. This rearrangement joins TRBV29-1 to TRBJ2-3, with 9 bases matching TRBD1. The sequences come from CD4+ T cells from blood (PBMCs), collected 24 months after the transplant. The CDR3 spells CSVGGTGTGFDTDTQYF. The sequenced part of the CDR3 DNA is TGCAGCGTGGGCGGTACCGGGACAGGGTTTGACACAGATACG.